The 20 T cell receptor beta chains listed next were all sequenced from one sample in a study of CD8+ T cells in alopecia areata. RNA extraction and reverse transcription yielded cDNA as sequencing template. TCRdb's copy holds only in-frame clones and misses some; the assay was immunoSEQ multiplex PCR. The repertoire holds 80,000 to 100,000 clones, with approximately 42% as singletons. Sequences were obtained from CD4+ T cells sorted from blood. The receptors here all came from a human donor with alopecia areata.

In this sample, this clone turned up many times. J is TRBJ2-2 and V is TRBV4-3; the match to TRBD2 covers 9 bases. Germline CDR1 is LGHNA and CDR2 is YSLEER. V shed 3 bases, J shed 5 bases, and the junction held 10 bases outside the gene matches. CDR3 length: 17 amino acids. CDR3: CASSHGLAGDFTGELFF. The CDR3 DNA is TGCGCCAGCAGCCACGGATTAGCGGGGGACTTTACCGGGGAGCTGTTTTTT.

The V and J genes are TRBV30 and TRBJ1-2, with unresolved D. The CDR3 contains 14 residues. V dropped 0 bases and J dropped 4 bases, with 12 bases sitting between them. The germline CDR1 and CDR2 sequences are GTSNPN and SVGIG (reference sequence). CDR3 region: CAWSVHAGLYGYTF. DNA of the CDR3: TGTGCCTGGAGTGTACATGCGGGTCTCTATGGCTACACCTTC.

This chain connects TRBV7-2 to TRBJ2-5, with 8 nucleotides matching TRBD2. CDR3 length: 14 residues. From germline, CDR1 is SGHTA and CDR2 FQGNSA. V lost 9 bases and J lost 0; bases outside the gene matches: 6. The CDR3, as DNA: TGTGCCAGTAGTCGTAGCGGGAACCAAGAGACCCAGTACTTC. This gives the protein CASSRSGNQETQYF.

The chain recombines TRBV27 with TRBJ2-7; D uncertain. The CDR3 extends over 11 amino acids. Trimming removed 7 bases from V and 4 bases from J, with 8 bases in between. CDR1 and CDR2 from the germline V gene are MNHEY and SMNVEV (reference sequence). The CDR3 sequence is CASKGPYEQYF. For the CDR3, the DNA is TGTGCCAGCAAGGGTCCTTACGAGCAGTACTTC.

V gene TRBV15 combines with J gene TRBJ2-7; D gene ambiguous. The germline gives CDR1 LNHNV, CDR2 YYDKDF (reference sequence). The V and J ends lost 0 bases and 1 base respectively, with 16 bases between them. This CDR3 spans 17 amino acids. Here the CDR3 DNA reads TGTGCCACCAGCAGAGATTCCAGCGCCGACCCATCCTACGAGCAGTACTTC. It yields the protein CATSRDSSADPSYEQYF.

The J gene is TRBJ2-7, the V gene TRBV6-5; TRBD2 might be the D (5 bases). Trimming shortened V by 5 bases and J by 7 bases, and 15 bases separated the two germline ends. CDR3 length: 13 residues. Germline CDR1 is MNHEY and CDR2 is SVGAGI. CDR3 residues: CASSKDWALEQYF. The CDR3, as DNA: TGTGCCAGCAGTAAGGACTGGGCCCTGGAGCAGTACTTC.

The table lists this clone with a few counts. This rearrangement joins TRBV12-5 to TRBJ2-3; no clear D. V lost 1 base, J lost 3 bases, and 5 bases lay in between. Germline CDR1 is LGHNT and CDR2 is FRNRAP. This CDR3 spans 13 amino acids. The CDR3 coding sequence is TGTGCTAGTGGTTTGGGAAGGACAGATACGCAGTATTTT. It encodes CASGLGRTDTQYF.

The V gene is TRBV30, the J gene TRBJ1-5, with D unclear. CDR1 is GTSNPN, CDR2 SVGIG, per germline (reference sequence). The CDR3 consists of 13 residues. V shed 2 bases and J shed 5 bases, with 10 bases lying between them. The CDR3 DNA sequence: TGTGCCTGGAGTCTTGGGTCTGATCAGCCCCAGCATTTT. The encoded protein is CAWSLGSDQPQHF.

The chain carries TRBV28 and TRBJ2-7, with a possible D match to TRBD1 (6 bases). There are 13 residues in the CDR3. Germline assignment: CDR1 MDHEN and CDR2 SYDVKM. V dropped 4 bases and J dropped 3 bases, with 10 bases sitting between them. The CDR3 is CASSSGTSYEQYF. CDR3 nucleotides: TGTGCCAGCAGTTCCGGGACAAGCTACGAGCAGTACTTC.

This clone has a handful of counts. This chain joins TRBV23-1 and TRBJ2-3, with 8 bases fitting TRBD1. TRBV23-1 is an ORF, and what it does is uncertain. Losses at the gene ends were 6 bases for V and 1 base for J; bases not matched to a gene: 0. This CDR3 is built from 13 residues. The DNA for the CDR3 is TGCGCCAGCAGGGACAGGGGCACAGATACGCAGTATTTT. This sequence encodes CASRDRGTDTQYF.

This clone was seen more than once but under ten times. The rearrangement links TRBV4-2 to TRBJ2-1, with 10 bases lining up with TRBD2. The ends lost 4 bases at V and 3 bases at J; junction bases unmatched: 9. The CDR3 spans 17 residues. CDR1 and CDR2 (germline): LGHNA, YNFKEQ. The CDR3 reads CASSPNPGTSDYNEQFF. The CDR3 DNA follows: TGTGCCAGCAGCCCGAACCCCGGGACTAGCGACTACAATGAGCAGTTCTTC.

V gene TRBV7-2 combines with J gene TRBJ2-5; no reliable D call. CDR1 is SGHTA and CDR2 is FQGNSA in the germline V gene. V lost 1 base, J lost 5 bases, and 5 bases lay in between. The CDR3 loop spans 12 amino acids. The CDR3 DNA reads TGTGCCAGCAGCTTAGTAGCCGAGACCCAGTACTTC. Translation gives CASSLVAETQYF. Drawing the rest from reference TRBV7-2 and TRBJ2-5, the complete variable domain is GAGVSQSPSNKVTEKGKDVELRCDPISGHTALYWYRQSLGQGLEFLIYFQGNSAPDKSGLPSDRFSAERTGGSVSTLTIQRTQQEDSAVYLCASSLVAETQYFGPGTRLLVL.

The chain employs TRBV5-1 and TRBJ2-7; D gene ambiguous. Germline values: CDR1 SGHRS, CDR2 YFSETQ. V was pared by 1 base and J by 5 bases, with 16 bases between. CDR3 size: 15 residues. As DNA, the CDR3 is TGCGCCAGCAGCTTGAAGTTACAGTTATCCCACGAGCAGTACTTC. Translated, it gives CASSLKLQLSHEQYF.

The chain carries TRBV30 and TRBJ1-5, with a possible D match to TRBD1 (6 bases). The V gene lost 5 bases and the J gene lost 2 bases, with 10 bases spanning the gap. Germline assignment: CDR1 GTSNPN and CDR2 SVGIG (reference sequence). The CDR3 runs to 13 residues. This CDR3 is CAWAGQGNQPQHF. The CDR3 DNA is TGTGCCTGGGCGGGACAAGGCAATCAGCCCCAGCATTTT.

The chain couples TRBV4-1 to TRBJ2-7, with TRBD1 matching 8 bases. V trimming: 3 bases; J trimming: 6 bases; junction bases outside the gene matches: 13. Germline values: CDR1 MGHRA, CDR2 YSYEKL. The CDR3 extends over 16 amino acids. The CDR3 protein is CASSQYGTGLFSEQYF. DNA of the CDR3: TGCGCCAGCAGCCAGTACGGGACAGGACTTTTCTCCGAGCAGTACTTC.

The V gene is TRBV7-3, the J gene TRBJ1-6, with D possibly being TRBD1 (5 bases). Germline values: CDR1 SGHTA, CDR2 FQGTGA. V lost 0 bases and J lost 8, with 5 bases in between. The CDR3 runs 13 residues. The CDR3: CASSLTGDSPLHF. The CDR3 DNA reads as TGTGCCAGCAGCTTAACAGGGGATTCACCCCTCCACTTT. Looking up the rest from reference TRBV7-3 and TRBJ1-6 gives the full variable domain: GAGVSQTPSNKVTEKGKYVELRCDPISGHTALYWYRQSLGQGPEFLIYFQGTGAADDSGLPNDRFFAVRPEGSVSTLKIQRTERGDSAVYLCASSLTGDSPLHFGNGTRLTVT.

Here the CDR3 reads CATSYRQGVSTEAFF. DNA for the CDR3: TGTGCCACCAGCTACCGACAGGGCGTCAGCACTGAAGCTTTCTTT. This chain joins TRBV15 and TRBJ1-1; the match to TRBD1 covers 7 bases. The CDR3 is 15 residues long. Trimming took 5 bases from V and 4 from J; bases not matched to a gene: 10. Germline CDR1 and CDR2: LNHNV and YYDKDF (reference sequence). The full variable domain, rest sourced from reference TRBV15 and TRBJ1-1, is DAMVIQNPRYQVTQFGKPVTLSCSQTLNHNVMYWYQQKSSQAPKLLFHYYDKDFNNEADTPDNFQSRRPNTSFCFLDIRSPGLGDTAMYLCATSYRQGVSTEAFFGQGTRLTVV.

This clone was counted between two and nine times. J is TRBJ2-6 and V is TRBV6-6; D not resolved. V gave up 4 bases and J gave up 2 bases, with 9 bases separating them. CDR1 and CDR2 (germline): MNHNY, SVGAGI (reference sequence). CDR3 length: 15 amino acids. CDR3 DNA: TGTGCCAGCAGTTTTGGTCCCCCTGGGGCCAACGTCCTGACTTTC. It is translated as CASSFGPPGANVLTF.

This clone has only a few counts. The chain has TRBV4-2 and TRBJ2-7; TRBD2 is a possible D gene (6 bases). V was clipped by 1 base and J by 5 bases, with 15 bases between them. CDR1 LGHNA and CDR2 YNFKEQ come from the germline V gene. The CDR3 runs 15 residues. The CDR3 DNA is TGTGCCAGCAGCCAAGGGGTAGCGGAGGAAGACGAGCAGTACTTC. Translated: CASSQGVAEEDEQYF.

This clone occurred a few times. This rearrangement joins TRBV7-9 to TRBJ2-1; TRBD1 matches at 8 bases. The CDR3 spans 14 residues. The V segment lost 5 bases and the J segment 8 bases; nucleotides outside the gene matches: 8. The germline CDR1 and CDR2 sequences are SEHNR and FQNEAQ (reference sequence). CDR3 region: CASSSRGQGDEQFF. The CDR3 bases are TGTGCCAGCAGCAGCCGCGGACAGGGTGATGAGCAGTTCTTC. The full variable domain, in which reference TRBV7-9 and TRBJ2-1 provide the parts outside the CDR3, is DTGVSQNPRHKITKRGQNVTFRCDPISEHNRLYWYRQTLGQGPEFLTYFQNEAQLEKSRLLSDRFSAERPKGSFSTLEIQRTEQGDSAMYLCASSSRGQGDEQFFGPGTRLTVL.